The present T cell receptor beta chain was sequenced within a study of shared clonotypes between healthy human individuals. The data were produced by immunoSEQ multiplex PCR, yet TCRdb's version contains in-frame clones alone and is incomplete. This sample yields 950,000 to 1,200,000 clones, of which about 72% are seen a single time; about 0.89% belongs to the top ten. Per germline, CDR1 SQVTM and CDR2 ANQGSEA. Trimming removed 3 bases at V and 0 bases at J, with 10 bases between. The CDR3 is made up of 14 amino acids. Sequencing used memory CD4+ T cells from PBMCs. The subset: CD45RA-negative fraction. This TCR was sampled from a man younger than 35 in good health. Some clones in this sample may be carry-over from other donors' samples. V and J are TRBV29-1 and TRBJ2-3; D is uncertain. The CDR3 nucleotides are TGCAGCGTTGATGTACCCTTTAGCACAGATACGCAGTATTTT. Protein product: CSVDVPFSTDTQYF.